This T cell receptor (beta chain) was documented in a study of blood T cell repertoires in COVID-19. V was trimmed by 0 bases and J by 2 bases, leaving 4 bases between them. The germline CDR1 and CDR2 sequences are LGHNA and YNFKEQ. This CDR3 spans 14 amino acids. The authors' processing: Nucleated cell number was recorded as an estimate derived from reference gene primer amplification. The data were produced by immunoSEQ multiplex PCR, yet TCRdb's version contains in-frame clones alone and is incomplete. The DNA was the basis for D and trimming; V, J and clone size are from that table. The repertoire includes about 240,000 clones, just under 85% of them detected once, and under 4.5% sits in the top ten.

The chain carries TRBV4-2 and TRBJ2-2; no definite D call. The sequencing sample was made of peripheral blood. The TCR sequence derives from a man in his fifties with acute or convalescent COVID-19. The CDR3 loop reads CASSQDYNTGELFF. CDR3 nucleotide sequence: TGTGCCAGCAGCCAAGACTATAACACCGGGGAGCTGTTTTTT.